This T cell receptor beta chain was obtained from a study of blood T cell repertoires in COVID-19. About the study: Samples taken during acute and convalescent COVID-19 were collected in the United States, Italy and Spain. In each case, the material was cDNA or gDNA derived from T cells, B-cell-depleted T cells, or PBMCs.

Trimming pared 1 base from V and 5 bases from J, leaving 11 bases between. CDR1 LNHDA and CDR2 SQIVND come from the germline V gene (reference sequence). The CDR3 loop spans 14 amino acids. The repertoire was sequenced with immunoSEQ multiplex PCR; TCRdb's copy has only in-frame clones and lacks some. The table records more than 95,000 clones, approximately 91% of them present only once. Sequencing was performed on peripheral blood. The TCR comes from an elderly woman with acute or convalescent COVID-19. V usage is TRBV19 and J usage is TRBJ1-2, with D uncertain. The chain's CDR3 is CASSIGKIEYGYTF. CDR3 bases: TGTGCCAGTAGTATAGGAAAAATCGAGTATGGCTACACCTTC.